This is a list of T cell receptor beta chains from one sample in a study of blood T cell repertoires in COVID-19. Measured with immunoSEQ multiplex PCR; TCRdb has only the in-frame clones, and not every one. Found here are fewer than 500,000 clones, approximately 90% of them singletons; the top ten hold more than 0.95%. What was sequenced was PBMCs or T cells enriched from blood (not recorded which). The source is a man aged 25 to 45 who had recovered from COVID-19. Each CDR3 is given with its conserved first and last residue. Each record gives: clone size, V gene, J gene, D gene, CDR3 DNA, CDR3 protein. D genes are given only for firm matches. The listing skips clone size in some rows; elsewhere it reads once, few, many or a size class.

size: NA
V: TRBV28
J: TRBJ2-7
D: TRBD2
DNA: TGTGCCAGCAGTCCGACCGGGGGACTAGGATTCGAGCAGTACTTC
CDR3: CASSPTGGLGFEQYF

size: NA
V: TRBV12-3/TRBV12-4
J: TRBJ2-7
D: NA
DNA: TGTGCCAGCATTCAGGAAGGGGCGAGCGAGCAGTACTTC
CDR3: CASIQEGASEQYF

size: few
V: TRBV7-9
J: TRBJ2-1
D: NA
DNA: TGTGCCAGCAGCTTAGCCACAGGGTACAATGAGCAGTTCTTC
CDR3: CASSLATGYNEQFF

size: NA
V: TRBV2
J: TRBJ1-2
D: NA
DNA: TGTGCCAGCAGTGAATGGTCGGACAGTCGCTTC
CDR3: CASSEWSDSRF

size: few
V: TRBV5-1
J: TRBJ1-1
D: TRBD1
DNA: TGCGCCAGCAGCAGGGACAGGGGCATCACTGAAGCTTTCTTT
CDR3: CASSRDRGITEAFF

size: NA
V: TRBV11-3
J: TRBJ2-1
D: TRBD2
DNA: TGTGCCAGCAGCTTGACTAGCGGGAACAATGAGCAGTTCTTC
CDR3: CASSLTSGNNEQFF

size: NA
V: TRBV7-2
J: TRBJ2-5
D: NA
DNA: TGTGCCAGCAGCTTAGCGGGCGGGGCAGAGACCCAGTACTTC
CDR3: CASSLAGGAETQYF

size: NA
V: TRBV18
J: TRBJ2-2
D: TRBD2
DNA: TGTGCCAGCTCAAGCAATCCCCGGGGGGGGAACACCGGGGAGCTGTTTTTT
CDR3: CASSSNPRGGNTGELFF

size: once
V: TRBV27
J: TRBJ2-7
D: NA
DNA: TGTGCCAGCAGTTTATTAGACCGGTTCTCTTTGACTACCGAGCAGTACTTC
CDR3: CASSLLDRFSLTTEQYF

size: NA
V: TRBV9
J: TRBJ2-1
D: TRBD2
DNA: TGTGCCAGCAGCGTAGGGGGGTTGGCGGGAGGACTCCAGGAGCAGTTCTTC
CDR3: CASSVGGLAGGLQEQFF

size: NA
V: TRBV10-3
J: TRBJ2-7
D: NA
DNA: TGTGCCATCAGTGTAGGTCTAGTAATTCACGAGCAGTACTTC
CDR3: CAISVGLVIHEQYF

size: few
V: TRBV7-2
J: TRBJ1-5
D: TRBD1
DNA: TGTGCCAGCAGCTTCGACATCTCCGGGACAGGGAGTTTTCAGCCCCAGCATTTT
CDR3: CASSFDISGTGSFQPQHF

size: NA
V: TRBV4-1
J: TRBJ1-6
D: TRBD1
DNA: TGCGCCAGCAGCCAAGATCGAGGGCAGGGGGTCGATAATTCACCCCTCCACTTT
CDR3: CASSQDRGQGVDNSPLHF

size: once
V: TRBV2
J: TRBJ2-3
D: TRBD2
DNA: TGTGCCAGCAGACGAGCGGGGTCCACAGATACGCAGTATTTT
CDR3: CASRRAGSTDTQYF

size: NA
V: TRBV6-5
J: TRBJ1-1
D: TRBD1
DNA: TGTGCCAGCAGTTCGACAGGGATAACTTTCTTT
CDR3: CASSSTGITFF

size: NA
V: TRBV5-1
J: TRBJ2-1
D: NA
DNA: TGCGCCAGCAGGTTGACCTCCAGGGGTGAGCAGTTCTTC
CDR3: CASRLTSRGEQFF

size: NA
V: TRBV27
J: TRBJ1-2
D: NA
DNA: TGTGCCAGCAGTTTGTCGATTGCGCGGACAGACATCTCAGCTAACTATGGCTACACCTTC
CDR3: CASSLSIARTDISANYGYTF

size: once
V: TRBV10-3
J: TRBJ2-7
D: TRBD2
DNA: TGTGCCATCAGGGACGGACTAGCGGCAACCTACGAGCAGTACTTC
CDR3: CAIRDGLAATYEQYF

size: NA
V: TRBV7-2
J: TRBJ2-1
D: NA
DNA: TGTGCCAGCAGCTTATCCTGGTTGGCGGGCGAGCAGTTCTTC
CDR3: CASSLSWLAGEQFF

size: few
V: TRBV19
J: TRBJ1-2
D: NA
DNA: TGTGCCAGTAGTTTCCAGGGTGAAAGGGGCTACACCTTC
CDR3: CASSFQGERGYTF

size: NA
V: TRBV7-2
J: TRBJ2-1
D: TRBD1
DNA: TGTGCCAGCAGAAGGACAGGGTTAGCAGATAGCTCCTACAATGAGCAGTTCTTC
CDR3: CASRRTGLADSSYNEQFF

size: NA
V: TRBV3-1/TRBV3-2
J: TRBJ1-1
D: NA
DNA: TGTGCCAGCAGAGGCAGACAGAACACTGAAGCTTTCTTT
CDR3: CASRGRQNTEAFF